The T cell receptor (beta chain) described here comes from a study of blood T cells in healthy people across ages. Study results and limitations: Age advanced and TCR beta diversity per million T cells fell, roughly linearly. Strong correlation linked observed beta diversity and percent naive T cells. The long-lived group displayed more naive CD4+ cells, plus higher diversity, than the aged donors did.

Ten or more counts support this clonotype. Its antigen is undetermined. With a J-beta primer mix and a sample-barcoded 5' primer, a second PCR ran roughly 6 to 12 cycles. Each cDNA molecule was tagged by a template-switch adaptor with 12 random nucleotides. TCRdb itself ran the 5' RACE reads through MiXCR, one entry per CDR3 protein. The sample lists some 1,800,000 distinct CDR3 sequences; about two fifths were seen once. This sequence was found in a human donor in good health. Sequencing was performed on blood.

In nucleotides, the CDR3 is TGTGCCAGCAGCTGGACTAGCGGGGGCCACAATGAGCAGTTCTTC. Translation gives CASSWTSGGHNEQFF. V gene TRBV7-2 combines with J gene TRBJ2-1, with 13 bases aligning to TRBD2. Germline V CDR1 and CDR2: SGHTA, FQGNSA. This CDR3 comprises 15 residues. Trimming took 4 bases from V and 5 from J; bases not matched to a gene: 2.